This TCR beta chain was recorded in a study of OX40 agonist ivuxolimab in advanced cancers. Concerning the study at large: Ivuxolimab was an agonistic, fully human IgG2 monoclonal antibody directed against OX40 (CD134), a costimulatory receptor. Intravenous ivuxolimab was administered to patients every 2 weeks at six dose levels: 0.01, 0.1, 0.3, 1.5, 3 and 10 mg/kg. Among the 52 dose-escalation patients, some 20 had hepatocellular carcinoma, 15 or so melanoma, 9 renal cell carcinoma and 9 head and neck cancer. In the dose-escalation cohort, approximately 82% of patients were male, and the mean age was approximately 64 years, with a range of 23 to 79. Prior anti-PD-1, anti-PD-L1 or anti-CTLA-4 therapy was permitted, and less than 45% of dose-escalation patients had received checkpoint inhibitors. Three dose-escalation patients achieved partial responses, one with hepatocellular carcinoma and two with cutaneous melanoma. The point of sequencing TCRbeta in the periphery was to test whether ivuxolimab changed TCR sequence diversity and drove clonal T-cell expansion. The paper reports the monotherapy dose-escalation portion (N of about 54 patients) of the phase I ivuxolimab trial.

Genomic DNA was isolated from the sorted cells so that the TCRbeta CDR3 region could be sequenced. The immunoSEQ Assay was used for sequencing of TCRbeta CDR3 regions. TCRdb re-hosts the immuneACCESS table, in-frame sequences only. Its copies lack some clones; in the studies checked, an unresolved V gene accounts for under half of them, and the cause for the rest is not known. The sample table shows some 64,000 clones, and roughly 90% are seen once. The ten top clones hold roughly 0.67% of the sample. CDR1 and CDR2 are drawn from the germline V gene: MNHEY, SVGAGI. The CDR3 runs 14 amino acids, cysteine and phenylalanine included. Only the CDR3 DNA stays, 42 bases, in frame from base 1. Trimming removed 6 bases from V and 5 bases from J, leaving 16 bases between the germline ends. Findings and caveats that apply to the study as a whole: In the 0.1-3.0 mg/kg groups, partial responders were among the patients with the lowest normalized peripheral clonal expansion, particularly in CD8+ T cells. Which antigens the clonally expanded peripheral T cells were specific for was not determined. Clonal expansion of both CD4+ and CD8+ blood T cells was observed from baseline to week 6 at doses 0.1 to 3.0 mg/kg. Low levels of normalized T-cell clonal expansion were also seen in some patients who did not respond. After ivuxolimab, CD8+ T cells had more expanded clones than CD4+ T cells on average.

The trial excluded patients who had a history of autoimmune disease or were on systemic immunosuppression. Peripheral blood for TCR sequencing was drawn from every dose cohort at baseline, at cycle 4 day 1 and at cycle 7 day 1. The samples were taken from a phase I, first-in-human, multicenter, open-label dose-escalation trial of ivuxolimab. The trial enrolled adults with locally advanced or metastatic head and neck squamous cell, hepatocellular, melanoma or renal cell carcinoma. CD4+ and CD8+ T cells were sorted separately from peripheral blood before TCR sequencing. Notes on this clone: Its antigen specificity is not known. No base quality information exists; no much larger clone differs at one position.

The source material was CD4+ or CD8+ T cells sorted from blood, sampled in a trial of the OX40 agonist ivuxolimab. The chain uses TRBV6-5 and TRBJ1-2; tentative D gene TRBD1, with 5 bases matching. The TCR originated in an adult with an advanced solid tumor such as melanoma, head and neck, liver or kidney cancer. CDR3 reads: CASRGRDGLYGYTF. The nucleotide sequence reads TGTGCCAGCAGGGGCCGGGACGGCCTATATGGCTACACCTTC.